A selection of T cell receptor beta chains follows, all from one sample in a study of PD-1 blockade in classical Hodgkin lymphoma. The repertoire was sequenced with immunoSEQ multiplex PCR; TCRdb's copy has only in-frame clones and lacks some. The sample shows more than 90,000 clones, roughly 73% of them seen only once. This sample comprised peripheral blood mononuclear cells (PBMCs), obtained before the fourth cycle of nivolumab. Receptors were obtained from a human donor with classical Hodgkin lymphoma. Each CDR3 is given with its conserved first and last residue. D genes are given only for firm matches. The size of a clone is reported for some rows only, either as once, few or many, or as a class for expanded clones.

cdr3_length j_call v_call clone_size d_call cdr3_aa cdr3_nt
15 TRBJ1-2 TRBV5-4 once TRBD1 CASSYGQAPNYGYTF TGTGCCAGCAGCTACGGACAGGCCCCTAACTATGGCTACACCTTC
12 TRBJ1-1 TRBV28 . . CASSLQDTEAFF TGTGCCAGCAGCTTACAGGACACTGAAGCTTTCTTT
14 TRBJ2-2 TRBV7-3 . . CASSPRGDPGELFF TGTGCCAGCAGCCCCCGAGGAGACCCCGGGGAGCTGTTTTTT
15 TRBJ2-7 TRBV7-2 . . CASSLYGTSAGEQYF TGTGCCAGCAGCTTATACGGGACCTCGGCCGGTGAGCAGTACTTC
19 TRBJ1-5 TRBV6-1 . . CASSERFQTGQDSNQPQHF TGTGCCAGCAGTGAAAGGTTCCAGACCGGACAAGATAGCAATCAGCCCCAGCATTTT
15 TRBJ1-1 TRBV7-3 . TRBD1 CASSSTGRLNTEAFF TGTGCCAGCAGCTCGACAGGGCGACTGAACACTGAAGCTTTCTTT
15 TRBJ2-3 TRBV5-1 . TRBD1 CASSPGQGNGGTQYF TGCGCCAGCAGCCCGGGACAGGGGAACGGAGGTACGCAGTATTTT
14 TRBJ2-7 TRBV7-9 many . CASSLEQGHYEQYF TGTGCCAGCAGCTTAGAACAGGGCCACTACGAGCAGTACTTC
15 TRBJ1-1 TRBV5-4 . TRBD1 CASSLGQGAFTEAFF TGTGCCAGCAGCCTCGGACAGGGGGCCTTTACTGAAGCTTTCTTT
15 TRBJ1-5 TRBV5-1 . TRBD1 CASSMGDRPNQPQHF TGCGCCAGCAGTATGGGGGACAGGCCCAATCAGCCCCAGCATTTT
12 TRBJ2-7 TRBV7-2 few . CASSLEDRTQYF TGTGCCAGCAGCTTAGAAGACAGGACGCAGTACTTC
14 TRBJ2-5 TRBV5-1 . . CASSSGSGMETQYF TGCGCCAGCAGCTCCGGTTCCGGGATGGAGACCCAGTACTTC
15 TRBJ2-1 TRBV2 . TRBD1 CASTADRGKYNEQFF TGTGCCAGCACCGCGGACAGGGGAAAATACAATGAGCAGTTCTTC
13 TRBJ2-7 TRBV7-9 . TRBD1 CASLQGAGYEQYF TGTGCCAGCCTACAGGGGGCGGGGTACGAGCAGTACTTC
14 TRBJ1-1 TRBV19 . . CASTPGWGNTEAFF TGTGCCAGTACCCCAGGGTGGGGGAACACTGAAGCTTTCTTT
15 TRBJ2-1 TRBV6-6 many . CASSTEGATSNEQFF TGTGCCAGCAGTACCGAAGGGGCCACGAGTAATGAGCAGTTCTTC
17 TRBJ2-1 TRBV5-4 . TRBD2 CATSQLSVVLAGSEQFF TGTGCCACCAGCCAATTGAGTGTGGTGCTAGCGGGATCTGAGCAGTTCTTC
15 TRBJ1-5 TRBV11-1 . . CASSRDGNSNQPQHF TGTGCCAGCAGCCGGGACGGAAATAGCAATCAGCCCCAGCATTTT
14 TRBJ1-3 TRBV9 . TRBD1 CASSHDRAENTIYF TGTGCCAGCAGCCATGACAGGGCGGAAAACACCATATATTTT
15 TRBJ1-2 TRBV4-1 . . CASSRPGAVNYGYTF TGCGCCAGCAGCCGCCCGGGCGCAGTTAACTATGGCTACACCTTC